A selection of T cell receptor beta chains follows, all from one sample in a study of T cell responses to AZD1222 COVID-19 vaccine. Only in-frame clones appear in the TCRdb table, and some are missing; sequencing was by immunoSEQ multiplex PCR. Of some 160,000 clones in the sample, about nine tenths were seen once. The source material was peripheral blood, sampled on day 0 of AZD1222 vaccination. Receptor source: an adult in good health. Each CDR3 is given with its conserved first and last residue. The D gene is left open where the match is weak. Size is stated for part of the rows, as once, few or many counts, or as a class when the clone is expanded.

16	.	.	TRBV5-1	TRBJ2-3	TGCGCCAGCGGACTAAGGACAGCCGGAAGCACAGATACGCAGTATTTT	CASGLRTAGSTDTQYF
18	once	TRBD1	TRBV25-1	TRBJ1-2	TGTGCCAGCAGAGATTCCGGGACAGGGAGTTCGTCTAGGTATGGCTACACCTTC	CASRDSGTGSSSRYGYTF
15	.	.	TRBV9	TRBJ2-1	TGTGCCAGCAGCGTAGAAGGGACTCCTACTGCTGAGCAGTTCTTC	CASSVEGTPTAEQFF
15	.	TRBD1	TRBV11-2	TRBJ1-2	TGTGCCAGCAGCCGGGGGACAGGGGGCAGCTATGGCTACACCTTC	CASSRGTGGSYGYTF
13	.	.	TRBV11-2	TRBJ2-7	TGTGCCAGCAGCTTAGTGGGCCTAAAGGGGCAGTACTTC	CASSLVGLKGQYF
11	.	.	TRBV9	TRBJ2-3	TGTGCCAGCAGCGCCAAGGATACGCAGTATTTT	CASSAKDTQYF
15	.	.	TRBV10-3	TRBJ1-3	TGTGCCATCAGTGAATCTTCAGGGCCTGGAAACACCATATATTTT	CAISESSGPGNTIYF
15	.	.	TRBV11-1	TRBJ1-2	TGTGCCAGCAGCTCCCTCAACAGGGCCGGGGATGGCTACACCTTC	CASSSLNRAGDGYTF
16	.	.	TRBV7-3	TRBJ2-3	TGTGCCAGCAGCTCCCAAGGCGGGGGCCTCACAGATACGCAGTATTTT	CASSSQGGGLTDTQYF
14	.	.	TRBV19	TRBJ1-1	TGTGCCAGTAGTTACGCCAGGATGAACACTGAAGCTTTCTTT	CASSYARMNTEAFF
12	.	.	TRBV27	TRBJ1-1	TGTGCCAGCTCAAAGTTGAACACTGAAGCTTTCTTT	CASSKLNTEAFF
18	few	.	TRBV15	TRBJ2-3	TGTGCCACCAGCAGAGGGTTTAGAGGCAGAACTAGCACAGATACGCAGTATTTT	CATSRGFRGRTSTDTQYF
17	.	.	TRBV4-1	TRBJ1-5	TGCGCCAGCAGCCAAGGGCTCGCAGGGGCGCGTATTCAGCCCCAGCATTTT	CASSQGLAGARIQPQHF
15	.	.	TRBV7-8	TRBJ1-5	TGTGCCAGCAGCTTAATTCACTATAGCAATCAGCCCCAGCATTTT	CASSLIHYSNQPQHF
14	.	.	TRBV5-5	TRBJ1-2	TGTGCCAGCAGCACGTTACAGGGCACCCCTGGCTACACCTTC	CASSTLQGTPGYTF
13	once	.	TRBV24-1	TRBJ2-3	TGTGCCACCAGTGATCCGCGGGCAGATACGCAGTATTTT	CATSDPRADTQYF
16	.	.	TRBV19	TRBJ1-2	TGTGCCAGTAGTCCGATCCTGAACACCGGGAACTATGGCTACACCTTC	CASSPILNTGNYGYTF
14	.	TRBD2	TRBV4-1	TRBJ2-1	TGCGCCAGCAGCAACGTCCAGAGCGGGGATGAGCAGTTCTTC	CASSNVQSGDEQFF
13	.	.	TRBV6-5	TRBJ1-1	TGTGCCAGCAGTACAGGGATATACACTGAAGCTTTCTTT	CASSTGIYTEAFF
15	.	.	TRBV5-1	TRBJ2-3	TGCGCCACCGCGATGGAACAAGCGGTGGGGGATACGCAGTATTTT	CATAMEQAVGDTQYF
13	.	TRBD1	TRBV5-4	TRBJ1-2	TGTGCCAGCAGCTTGGACAGGGGCTATGGCTACACCTTC	CASSLDRGYGYTF
16	.	.	TRBV7-2	TRBJ1-2	TGTGCCAGCAGCTTAAGAGTAGTACAGACTTATCATGGCTACACCTTC	CASSLRVVQTYHGYTF
16	.	.	TRBV10-3	TRBJ1-5	TGTGCCATCAGTGAGTCCGGCGGACAGTCAGCTCAGCCCCAGCATTTT	CAISESGGQSAQPQHF
13	.	.	TRBV12-3/TRBV12-4	TRBJ1-6	TGTGCCAGCAGTCCGACACCGGAATCACCCCTCCACTTT	CASSPTPESPLHF
14	.	TRBD2	TRBV27	TRBJ2-1	TGTGCCAGCACCCCAGCGGGAGCAATCAATGAGCAGTTCTTC	CASTPAGAINEQFF
14	once	.	TRBV5-1	TRBJ1-5	TGCGCCAGCAGCTTCGGGGGGGCAGGCCAGCCCCAGCATTTT	CASSFGGAGQPQHF
14	.	TRBD1	TRBV2	TRBJ1-5	TGTGCCAGCAGGTACAGGGGGGTCGATCAGCCCCAGCATTTT	CASRYRGVDQPQHF
14	.	.	TRBV27	TRBJ1-5	TGTGCCAGCAGTTTCCAGGGTCAAAATCAGCCCCAGCATTTT	CASSFQGQNQPQHF
17	.	.	TRBV5-6	TRBJ1-6	TGTGCCAGCAGCTTGTTAGGCGCGCTCGGGATGGGCTCACCCCTCCACTTT	CASSLLGALGMGSPLHF